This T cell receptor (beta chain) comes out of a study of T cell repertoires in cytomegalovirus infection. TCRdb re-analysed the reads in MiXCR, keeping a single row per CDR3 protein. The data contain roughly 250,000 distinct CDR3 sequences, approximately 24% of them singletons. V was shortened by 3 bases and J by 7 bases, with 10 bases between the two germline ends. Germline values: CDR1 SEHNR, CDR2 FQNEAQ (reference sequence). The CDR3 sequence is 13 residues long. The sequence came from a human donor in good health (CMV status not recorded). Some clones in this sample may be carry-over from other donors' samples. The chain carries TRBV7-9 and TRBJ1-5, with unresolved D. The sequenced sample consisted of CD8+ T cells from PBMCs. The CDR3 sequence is CASSFGVGQPQHF. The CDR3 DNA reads TGTGCCAGCAGCTTCGGGGTTGGGCAGCCCCAGCATTTT.